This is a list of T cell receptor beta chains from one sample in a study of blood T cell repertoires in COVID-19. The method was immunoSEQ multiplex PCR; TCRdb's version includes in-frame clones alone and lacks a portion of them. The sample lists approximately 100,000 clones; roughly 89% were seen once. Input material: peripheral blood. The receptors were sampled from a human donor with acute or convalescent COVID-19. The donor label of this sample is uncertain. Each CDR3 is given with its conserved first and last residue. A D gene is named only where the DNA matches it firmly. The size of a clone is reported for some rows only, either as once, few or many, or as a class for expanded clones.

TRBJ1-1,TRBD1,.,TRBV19,CATMTGSANTEAFF,TGTGCCACAATGACAGGGAGCGCGAACACTGAAGCTTTCTTT
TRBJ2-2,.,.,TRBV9,CASSDRTANTGELFF,TGTGCCAGCAGCGACCGGACAGCGAACACCGGGGAGCTGTTTTTT
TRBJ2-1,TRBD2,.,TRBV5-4,CASSSSVASGREYEQFF,TGTGCCAGCAGCTCCTCCGTGGCTAGCGGGAGGGAATATGAGCAGTTCTTC
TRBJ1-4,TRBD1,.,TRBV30,CAWSYRTGVEKLFF,TGTGCCTGGTCCTATAGGACAGGGGTTGAAAAACTGTTTTTT
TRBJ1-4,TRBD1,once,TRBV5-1,CASSSGTGFGEKLFF,TGCGCCAGCAGCTCGGGGACAGGCTTCGGGGAAAAACTGTTTTTT
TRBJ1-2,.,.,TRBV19,CASSIVAGPIYGYTF,TGTGCCAGTAGTATAGTGGCAGGGCCCATCTATGGCTACACCTTC
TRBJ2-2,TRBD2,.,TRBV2,CASRASSGSTGELFF,TGTGCCAGCAGGGCCTCTAGCGGGAGCACCGGGGAGCTGTTTTTT
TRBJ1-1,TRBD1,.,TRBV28,CASSSRKGAWVIAEAFF,TGTGCCAGCAGTTCCCGTAAGGGGGCCTGGGTGATTGCTGAAGCTTTCTTT
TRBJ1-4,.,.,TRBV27,CASSLSVPHYEKLFF,TGTGCCAGCAGTCTCTCGGTACCCCATTATGAAAAACTGTTTTTT
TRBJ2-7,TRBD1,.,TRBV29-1,CSVEGQGGSLYEQYF,TGCAGCGTTGAAGGACAGGGGGGGTCTTTGTACGAGCAGTACTTC
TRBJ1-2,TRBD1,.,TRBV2,CASRSRTGGRAIYGYTF,TGTGCCAGCAGATCCCGGACAGGAGGCCGGGCAATCTATGGCTACACCTTC
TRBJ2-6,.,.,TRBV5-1,CASKLSGANVLTF,TGCGCCAGCAAGCTCTCTGGGGCCAACGTCCTGACTTTC
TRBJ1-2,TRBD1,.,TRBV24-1,CATSDAGGRGYTF,TGTGCCACCAGTGATGCAGGGGGAAGAGGCTACACCTTC
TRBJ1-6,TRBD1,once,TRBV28,CASSLDRAAPLHF,TGTGCCAGCAGTCTTGACAGGGCTGCTCCCCTCCACTTT
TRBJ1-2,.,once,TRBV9,CASSVAQVLYGYTF,TGTGCCAGCAGCGTAGCCCAGGTCCTCTATGGCTACACCTTC
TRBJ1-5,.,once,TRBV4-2,CASSQSLGHGDQPQHF,TGTGCCAGCAGCCAAAGCCTCGGCCACGGGGATCAGCCCCAGCATTTT
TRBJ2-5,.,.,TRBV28,CASSSPPGYQETQYF,TGTGCCAGCAGTTCCCCTCCAGGGTACCAAGAGACCCAGTACTTC
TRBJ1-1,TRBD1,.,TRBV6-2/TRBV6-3,CASSRGQVRTAFF,TGTGCCAGCAGTCGAGGACAGGTCCGAACAGCTTTCTTT